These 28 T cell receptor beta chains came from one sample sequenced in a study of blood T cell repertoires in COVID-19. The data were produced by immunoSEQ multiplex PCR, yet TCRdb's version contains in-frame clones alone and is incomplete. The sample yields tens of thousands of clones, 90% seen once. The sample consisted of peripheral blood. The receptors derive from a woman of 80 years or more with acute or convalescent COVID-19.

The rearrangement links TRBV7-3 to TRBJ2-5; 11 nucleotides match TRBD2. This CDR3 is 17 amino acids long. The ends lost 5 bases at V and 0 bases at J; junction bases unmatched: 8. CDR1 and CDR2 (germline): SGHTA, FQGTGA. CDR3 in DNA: TGTGCCAGCAGCCCTAGCGGGGGGACGAAGCACCAAGAGACCCAGTACTTC. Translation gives CASSPSGGTKHQETQYF.

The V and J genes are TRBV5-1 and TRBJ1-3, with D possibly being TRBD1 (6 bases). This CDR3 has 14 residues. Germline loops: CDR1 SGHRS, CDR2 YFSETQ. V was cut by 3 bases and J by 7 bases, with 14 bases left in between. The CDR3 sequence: CASSSGGAENTIYF. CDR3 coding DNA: TGCGCCAGCAGCTCGGGGGGCGCCGAGAACACCATATATTTT.

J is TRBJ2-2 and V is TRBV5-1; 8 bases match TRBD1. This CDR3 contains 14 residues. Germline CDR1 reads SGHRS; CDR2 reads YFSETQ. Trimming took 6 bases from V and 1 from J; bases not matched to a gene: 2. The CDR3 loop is CASKGTGNTGELFF. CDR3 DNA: TGCGCCAGCAAAGGGACAGGGAACACCGGGGAGCTGTTTTTT.

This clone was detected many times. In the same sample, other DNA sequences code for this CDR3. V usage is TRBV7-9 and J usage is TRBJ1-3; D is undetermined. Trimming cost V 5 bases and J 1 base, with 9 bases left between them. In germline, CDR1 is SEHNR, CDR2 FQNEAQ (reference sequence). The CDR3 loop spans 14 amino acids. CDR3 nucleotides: TGTGCCAGCAGCCCCGACATTTCTGGAAACACCATATATTTT. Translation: CASSPDISGNTIYF.

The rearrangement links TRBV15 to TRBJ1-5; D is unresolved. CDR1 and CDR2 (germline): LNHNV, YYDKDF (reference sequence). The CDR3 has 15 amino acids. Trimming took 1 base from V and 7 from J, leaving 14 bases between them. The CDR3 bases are TGTGCCACCAGCAGAGCGAGGACGGGATTCCAGCCCCAGCATTTT. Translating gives CATSRARTGFQPQHF.

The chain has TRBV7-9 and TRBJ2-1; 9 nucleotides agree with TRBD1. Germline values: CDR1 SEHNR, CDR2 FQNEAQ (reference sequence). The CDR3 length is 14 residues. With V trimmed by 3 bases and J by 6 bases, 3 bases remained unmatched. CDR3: CASSLPTGGNEQFF. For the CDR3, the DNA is TGTGCCAGCAGCTTGCCGACAGGGGGCAATGAGCAGTTCTTC.

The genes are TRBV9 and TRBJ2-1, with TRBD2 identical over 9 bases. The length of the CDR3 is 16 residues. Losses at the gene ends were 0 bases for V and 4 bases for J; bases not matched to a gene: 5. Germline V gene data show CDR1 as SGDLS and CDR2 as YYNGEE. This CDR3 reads CASSVAPSGVYNEQFF. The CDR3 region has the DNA TGTGCCAGCAGCGTAGCCCCTAGCGGGGTTTACAATGAGCAGTTCTTC.

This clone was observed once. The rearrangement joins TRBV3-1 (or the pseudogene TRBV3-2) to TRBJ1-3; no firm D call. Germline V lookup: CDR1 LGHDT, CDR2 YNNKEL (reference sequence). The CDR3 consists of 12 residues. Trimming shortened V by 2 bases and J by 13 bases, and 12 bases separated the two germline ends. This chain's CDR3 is CASSQSTAFIYF. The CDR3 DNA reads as TGTGCCAGCAGCCAATCCACAGCCTTTATATATTTT.

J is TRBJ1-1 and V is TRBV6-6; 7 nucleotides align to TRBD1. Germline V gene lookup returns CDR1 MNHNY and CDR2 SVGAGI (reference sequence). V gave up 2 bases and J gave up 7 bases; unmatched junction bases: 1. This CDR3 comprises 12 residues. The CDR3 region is CASSYGDSEAFF. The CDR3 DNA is TGTGCCAGCAGTTACGGGGACAGTGAAGCTTTCTTT.

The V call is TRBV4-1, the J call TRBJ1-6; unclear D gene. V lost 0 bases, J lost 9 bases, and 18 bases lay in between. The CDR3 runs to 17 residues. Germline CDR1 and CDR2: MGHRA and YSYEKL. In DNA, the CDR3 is TGCGCCAGCAGCCAAGATAGCGGTCAGTTAAGCAGTTCACCCCTCCACTTT. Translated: CASSQDSGQLSSSPLHF.

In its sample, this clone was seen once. CDR3 residues: CASSEGAQGPYNSPLHF. For the CDR3, the DNA is TGTGCCAGCAGTGAAGGCGCACAGGGACCCTATAATTCACCCCTCCACTTT. The V call is TRBV6-1, the J call TRBJ1-6; perhaps TRBD1 as D (6 bases). CDR1 is MNHNS, CDR2 SASEGT, per germline. The V end lost 1 base, the J end lost 2 bases, and 12 bases lay between the germline ends. The CDR3 totals 17 residues.

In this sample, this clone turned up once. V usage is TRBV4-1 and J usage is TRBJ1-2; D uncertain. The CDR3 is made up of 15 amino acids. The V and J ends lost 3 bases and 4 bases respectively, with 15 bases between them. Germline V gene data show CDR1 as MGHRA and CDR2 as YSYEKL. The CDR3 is CASSQAYSSSYGYTF. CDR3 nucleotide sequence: TGCGCCAGCAGCCAGGCTTACAGCTCCAGCTATGGCTACACCTTC.

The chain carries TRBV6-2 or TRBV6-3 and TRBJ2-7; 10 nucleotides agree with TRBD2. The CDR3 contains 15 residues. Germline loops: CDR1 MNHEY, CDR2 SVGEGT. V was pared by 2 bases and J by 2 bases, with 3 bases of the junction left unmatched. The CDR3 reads CASSYRLAGAYEQYF. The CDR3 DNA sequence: TGTGCCAGCAGTTACCGTCTAGCGGGGGCCTACGAGCAGTACTTC.

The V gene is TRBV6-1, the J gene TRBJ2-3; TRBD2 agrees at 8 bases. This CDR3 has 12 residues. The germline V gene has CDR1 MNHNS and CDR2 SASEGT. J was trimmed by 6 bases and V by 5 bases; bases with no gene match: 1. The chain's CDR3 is CASSLAGDTQYF. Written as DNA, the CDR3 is TGTGCCAGCAGTTTAGCGGGGGATACGCAGTATTTT.

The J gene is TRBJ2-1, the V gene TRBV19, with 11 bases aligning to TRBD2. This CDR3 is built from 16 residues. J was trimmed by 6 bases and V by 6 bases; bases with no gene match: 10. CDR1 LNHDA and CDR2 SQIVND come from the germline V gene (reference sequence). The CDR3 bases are TGTGCCAGTAGCCTCCCTAGCGGGAGGTCTCTCAATGAGCAGTTCTTC. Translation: CASSLPSGRSLNEQFF.

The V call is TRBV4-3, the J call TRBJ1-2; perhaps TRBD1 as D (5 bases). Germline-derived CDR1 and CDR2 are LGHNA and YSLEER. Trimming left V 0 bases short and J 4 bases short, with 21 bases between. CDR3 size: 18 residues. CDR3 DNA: TGCGCCAGCAGCCAAGATTTTAACCAGGGCCTCATTATCTATGGCTACACCTTC. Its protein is CASSQDFNQGLIIYGYTF.

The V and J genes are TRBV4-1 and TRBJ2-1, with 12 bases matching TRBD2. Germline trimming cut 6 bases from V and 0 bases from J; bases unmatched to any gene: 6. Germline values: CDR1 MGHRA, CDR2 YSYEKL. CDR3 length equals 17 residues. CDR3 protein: CASSWLAGGSSYNEQFF. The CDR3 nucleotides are TGCGCCAGCAGTTGGCTAGCGGGAGGGAGCTCCTACAATGAGCAGTTCTTC.

The CDR3 loop reads CASSYGLAGGGTDTQYF. CDR3 DNA sequence: TGTGCCAGCAGCTACGGACTAGCGGGGGGCGGAACAGATACGCAGTATTTT. The chain combines TRBV13 with TRBJ2-3; TRBD2 aligns across 14 bases. This CDR3 spans 17 amino acids. Germline values: CDR1 PRHDT, CDR2 FYEKMQ (reference sequence). Trimming removed 4 bases from V and 3 bases from J; junction bases left unmatched: 6.

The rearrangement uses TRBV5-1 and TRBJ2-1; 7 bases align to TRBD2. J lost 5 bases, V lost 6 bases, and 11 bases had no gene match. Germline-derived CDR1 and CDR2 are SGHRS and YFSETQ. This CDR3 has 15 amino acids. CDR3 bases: TGCGCCAGCACCCATCTAGCGGACTTTAACAATGAGCAGTTCTTC. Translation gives CASTHLADFNNEQFF.

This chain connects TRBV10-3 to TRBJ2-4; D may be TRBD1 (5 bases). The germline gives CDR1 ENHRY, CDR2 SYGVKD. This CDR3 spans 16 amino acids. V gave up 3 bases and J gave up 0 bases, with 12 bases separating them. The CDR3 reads CAISDGRDVAKNIQYF. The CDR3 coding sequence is TGTGCCATCAGTGATGGCAGGGATGTAGCCAAAAACATTCAGTACTTC.

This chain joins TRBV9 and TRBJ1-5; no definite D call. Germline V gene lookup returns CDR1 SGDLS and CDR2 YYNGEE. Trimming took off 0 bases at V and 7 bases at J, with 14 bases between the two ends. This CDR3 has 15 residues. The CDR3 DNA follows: TGTGCCAGCAGCGTAGACCCCCAGTCCGGGCAGCCCCAGCATTTT. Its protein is CASSVDPQSGQPQHF.

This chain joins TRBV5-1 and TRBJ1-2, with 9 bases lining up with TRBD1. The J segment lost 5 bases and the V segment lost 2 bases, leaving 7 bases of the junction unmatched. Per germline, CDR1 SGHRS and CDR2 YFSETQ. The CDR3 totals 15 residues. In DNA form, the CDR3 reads TGCGCCAGCAGCTTAGACAGGGGGGAAGGTTATGGCTACACCTTC. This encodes CASSLDRGEGYGYTF.

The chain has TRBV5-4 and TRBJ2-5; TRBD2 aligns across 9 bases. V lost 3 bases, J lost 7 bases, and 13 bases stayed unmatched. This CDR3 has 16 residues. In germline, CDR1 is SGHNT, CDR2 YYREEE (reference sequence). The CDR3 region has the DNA TGTGCCAGCAGCTGGGTCGGGACTAGCACGGGAGGGACCCAGTACTTC. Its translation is CASSWVGTSTGGTQYF.

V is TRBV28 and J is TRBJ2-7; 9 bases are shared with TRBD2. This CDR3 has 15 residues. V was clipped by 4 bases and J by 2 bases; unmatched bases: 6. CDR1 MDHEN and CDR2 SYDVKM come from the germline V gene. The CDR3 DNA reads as TGTGCCAGCAGTTACCAGAGCGGGAGGCCCTACGAGCAGTACTTC. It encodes CASSYQSGRPYEQYF. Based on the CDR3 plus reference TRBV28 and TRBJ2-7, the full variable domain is DVKVTQSSRYLVKRTGEKVFLECVQDMDHENMFWYRQDPGLGLRLIYFSYDVKMKEKGDIPEGYSVSREKKERFSLILESASTNQTSMYLCASSYQSGRPYEQYFGPGTRLTVT.

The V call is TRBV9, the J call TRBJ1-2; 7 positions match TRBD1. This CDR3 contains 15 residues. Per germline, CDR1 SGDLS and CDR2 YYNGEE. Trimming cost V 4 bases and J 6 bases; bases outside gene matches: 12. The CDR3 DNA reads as TGTGCCAGCAGCCTGACAATACAGGGGAGGAATGGCTACACCTTC. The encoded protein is CASSLTIQGRNGYTF.

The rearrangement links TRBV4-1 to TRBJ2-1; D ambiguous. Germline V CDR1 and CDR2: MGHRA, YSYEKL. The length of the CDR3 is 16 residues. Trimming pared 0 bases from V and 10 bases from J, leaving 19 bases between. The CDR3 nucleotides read TGCGCCAGCAGCCAAGATCAGGATTCCCCACATCTCGAGCAGTTCTTC. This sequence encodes CASSQDQDSPHLEQFF.

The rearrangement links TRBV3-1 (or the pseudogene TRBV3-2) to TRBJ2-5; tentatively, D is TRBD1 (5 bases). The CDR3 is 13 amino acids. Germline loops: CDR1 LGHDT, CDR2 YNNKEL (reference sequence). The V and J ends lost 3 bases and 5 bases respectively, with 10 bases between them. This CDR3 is CASSHSGPETQYF. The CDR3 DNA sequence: TGTGCCAGCAGCCATTCAGGGCCCGAGACCCAGTACTTC.

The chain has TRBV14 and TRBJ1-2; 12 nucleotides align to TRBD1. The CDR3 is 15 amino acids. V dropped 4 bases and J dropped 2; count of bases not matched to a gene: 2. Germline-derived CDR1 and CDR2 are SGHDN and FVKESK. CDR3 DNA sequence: TGTGCCAGCAGCCGGGGACAGGGGGCGAACTATGGCTACACCTTC. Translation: CASSRGQGANYGYTF.